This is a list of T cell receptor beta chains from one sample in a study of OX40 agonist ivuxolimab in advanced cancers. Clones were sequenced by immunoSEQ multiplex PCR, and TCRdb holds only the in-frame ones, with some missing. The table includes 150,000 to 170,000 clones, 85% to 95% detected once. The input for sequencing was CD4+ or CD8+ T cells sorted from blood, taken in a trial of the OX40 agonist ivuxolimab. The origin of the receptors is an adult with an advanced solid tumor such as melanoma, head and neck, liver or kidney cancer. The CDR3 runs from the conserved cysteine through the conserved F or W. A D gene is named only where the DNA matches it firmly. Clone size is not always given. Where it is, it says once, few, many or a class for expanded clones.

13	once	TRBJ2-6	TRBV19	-	TGTGCCAGTGGATCCCTCGGGGCCAACGTCCTGACTTTC	CASGSLGANVLTF
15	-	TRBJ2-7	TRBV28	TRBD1	TGTGCCAGCAGTTCTCTGGACAGGTTCTCCTACGAGCAGTACTTC	CASSSLDRFSYEQYF
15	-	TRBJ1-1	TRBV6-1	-	TGTGCCAGCAGTGGGGGGGGCAGGGGGAACACTGAAGCTTTCTTT	CASSGGGRGNTEAFF
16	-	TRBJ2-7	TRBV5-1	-	TGCGCCAGCAGCTTGGGCCCGGGGCCTAGTCTCTACGAGCAGTACTTC	CASSLGPGPSLYEQYF
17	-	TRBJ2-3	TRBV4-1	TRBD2	TGCGCCAGCAGCCCAGGCATAGCGGGGCCTAGCACAGATACGCAGTATTTT	CASSPGIAGPSTDTQYF
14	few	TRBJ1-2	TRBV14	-	TGTGCCAGCAGCCCCCAGATGGGGGGACATGGCTACACCTTC	CASSPQMGGHGYTF
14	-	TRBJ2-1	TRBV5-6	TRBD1	TGTGCCAGCAGCGCCGGACAGGGGATAGGTGAGCAGTTCTTC	CASSAGQGIGEQFF
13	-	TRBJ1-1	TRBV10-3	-	TGTGCCATCAGTGACGGGGAGCGGACTGAAGCTTTCTTT	CAISDGERTEAFF
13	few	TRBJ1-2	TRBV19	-	TGTGCCAGTAGTATAGATAGGAGGATAGGCTACACCTTC	CASSIDRRIGYTF
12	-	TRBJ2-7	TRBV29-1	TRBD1	TGCAGCGTTGAGAAGGGGGCATACGAGCAGTACTTC	CSVEKGAYEQYF
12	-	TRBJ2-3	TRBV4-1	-	TGCGCCAGCAGCCAAGTGAGGGATACGCAGTATTTT	CASSQVRDTQYF
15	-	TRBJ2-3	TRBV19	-	TGTGCCACCAAGACAGGTCAGTCTAGCACAGATACGCAGTATTTT	CATKTGQSSTDTQYF
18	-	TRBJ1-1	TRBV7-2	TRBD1	TGTGCCAGCAGCTTAGTCCAGGGGGCGATATCTATGAACACTGAAGCTTTCTTT	CASSLVQGAISMNTEAFF
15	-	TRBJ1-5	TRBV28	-	TGTGCCAGCAGTCCGGGAGGGGGGTCCCGTCAGCCCCAGCATTTT	CASSPGGGSRQPQHF
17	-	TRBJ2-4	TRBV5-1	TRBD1	TGCGCCAGCAGCTTGATCTACAGGGGGCAAGCCAAAAACATTCAGTACTTC	CASSLIYRGQAKNIQYF
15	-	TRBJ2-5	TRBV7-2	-	TGTGCCAGCAGCCGGTTCGTGGGGCGCATGGAGACCCAGTACTTC	CASSRFVGRMETQYF
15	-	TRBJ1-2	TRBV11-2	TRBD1	TGTGCCAGCAGCCCCCGACCACAGGGGACCCAAGGCTACACCTTC	CASSPRPQGTQGYTF
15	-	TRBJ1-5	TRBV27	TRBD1	TGTGCCAGCAGTTCATCGACAGGGGCAGGACAGCCCCAGCATTTT	CASSSSTGAGQPQHF
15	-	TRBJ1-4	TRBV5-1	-	TGCGCCAGCAGCCCTTTGGACGGGGCTAATGAAAAACTGTTTTTT	CASSPLDGANEKLFF
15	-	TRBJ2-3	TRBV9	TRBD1	TGTGCCAGCAGCGAGCGACAGGGGAGCACAGATACGCAGTATTTT	CASSERQGSTDTQYF
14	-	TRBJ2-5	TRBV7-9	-	TGTGCCAGCAGCTTAGCCCGGACTCAAGAGACCCAGTACTTC	CASSLARTQETQYF
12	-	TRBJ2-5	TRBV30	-	TGTGCCTCTGGGCCCCAGGGGAAGACCCAGTACTTC	CASGPQGKTQYF
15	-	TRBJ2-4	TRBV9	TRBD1	TGTGCCAGCAGCGTAGAGGGACAGGGGAAAAACATTCAGTACTTC	CASSVEGQGKNIQYF
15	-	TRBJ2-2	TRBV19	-	TGTGCCAGTCGGGGGGGACAGGGCTACACCGGGGAGCTGTTTTTT	CASRGGQGYTGELFF
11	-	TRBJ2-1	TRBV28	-	TGTGCCAGCAGTCCGCGAAATGAGCAGTTCTTC	CASSPRNEQFF
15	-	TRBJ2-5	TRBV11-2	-	TGTGCCAGCAGCGTCGGCCAGGGGTCCAAAGAGACCCAGTACTTC	CASSVGQGSKETQYF
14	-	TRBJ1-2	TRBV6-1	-	TGTGCCAGCAGTACGGACTCTCTTCCTTATGGCTACACCTTC	CASSTDSLPYGYTF
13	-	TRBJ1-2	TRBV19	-	TGTGCCAGTAGTATGCAGTACGATCGAGGCTACACCTTC	CASSMQYDRGYTF
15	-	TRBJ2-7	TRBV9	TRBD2	TGTGCCAGCAGCCCCAGACTAGCGGGGGACTACGAGCAGTACTTC	CASSPRLAGDYEQYF
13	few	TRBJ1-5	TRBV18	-	TGTGCCAGCTCACAGGACGGGAATCAGCCCCAGCATTTT	CASSQDGNQPQHF
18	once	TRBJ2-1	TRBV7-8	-	TGTGCCAGCAGCCGACTCTGGCCGGGGTCGAGCTCCTACAATGAGCAGTTCTTC	CASSRLWPGSSSYNEQFF
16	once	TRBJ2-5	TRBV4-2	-	TGTGCCAGCAGGTGGGGAACGGAAGGATCCCAAGAGACCCAGTACTTC	CASRWGTEGSQETQYF
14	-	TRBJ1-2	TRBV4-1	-	TGCGCCAGCAGCCAAGAATCTATAAGTTATGGCTACACCTTC	CASSQESISYGYTF
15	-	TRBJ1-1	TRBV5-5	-	TGTGCCAGCAGCTTGGCCGGGGGCAGGGGCACTGAAGCTTTCTTT	CASSLAGGRGTEAFF
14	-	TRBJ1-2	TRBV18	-	TGTGCCAGCTCACCAATGAAGGGGTGGAATGGCTACACCTTC	CASSPMKGWNGYTF
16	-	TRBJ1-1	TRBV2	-	TGTGCCAGCTTTAGGCAGGAAATATATTCGAACACTGAAGCTTTCTTT	CASFRQEIYSNTEAFF
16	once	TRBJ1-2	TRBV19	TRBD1	TGTGCCAGTATTAGGGGGCACGGACAGGGACACTATGGCTACACCTTC	CASIRGHGQGHYGYTF
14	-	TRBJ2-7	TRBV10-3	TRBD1	TGTGCCATCGGGGGACAGGGGGGCCCCTACGAGCAGTACTTC	CAIGGQGGPYEQYF
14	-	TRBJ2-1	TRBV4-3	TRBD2	TGCGCCAGCAGCCTGAGGGAGGGATGGGGTGAGCAGTTCTTC	CASSLREGWGEQFF
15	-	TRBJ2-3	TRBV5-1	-	TGCGCCAGCAGCTTGGTGGAAACGCAGTATTCATCGCAGTATTTT	CASSLVETQYSSQYF
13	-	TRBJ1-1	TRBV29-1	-	TGCAGCGCTAGACAGGAGACGGTAACCCAAGCTTTCTTT	CSARQETVTQAFF
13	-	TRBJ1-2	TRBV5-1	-	TGCGCCAGCAGCAAGGCCGGAGGGGAAGGCTACACCTTC	CASSKAGGEGYTF
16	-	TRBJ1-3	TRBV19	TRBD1	TGTGCCAGTAGTCCCCCGGACAGGATCTCTGGAAACACCATATATTTT	CASSPPDRISGNTIYF
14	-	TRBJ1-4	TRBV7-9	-	TGTGCCAGCAGCTTGGGGGGGCCTAATGAAAAACTGTTTTTT	CASSLGGPNEKLFF
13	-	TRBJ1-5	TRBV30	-	TGTGCCTGGAGTGTACAAGAAGACCAGCCCCAGCATTTT	CAWSVQEDQPQHF